A single sample gave rise to the 18 T cell receptor beta chains below, sequenced in a study of molecular identifiers for immune sequencing clone quantification. MiXCR was run by TCRdb on the PCR reads, yielding one entry per CDR3 protein. This table holds about 500,000 distinct CDR3 sequences, around 23% found once. Sequencing used naive CD8+ T cells from blood, with Jurkat cell RNA spiked in. Subset indicated: FACS-sorted CD8+CD4-CCR7+CD45RA+ naive T cells. These receptors all come from a human donor in good health. Some libraries in this study had Jurkat cell RNA spiked in.

As to this clonotype: This may arise from a read error, as a much more abundant clone is one base away. This chain uses TRBV28 with TRBJ2-3; no clear D gene. The CDR3 runs 15 residues. Trimming left V 4 bases short and J 2 bases short, with 13 bases between. Germline V gene data show CDR1 as MDHEN and CDR2 as SYDVKM. The CDR3 nucleotides read TGTGCCAGCAGTTCCGTAGAGCCTTCCACAGATACGCAGTATTTT. Translating it yields CASSSVEPSTDTQYF.

The table lists this clonotype with a few counts. A much larger clone differs from this one at a single base, so this may be a read error. V and J are TRBV5-1 and TRBJ2-7; 8 bases agree with TRBD1. There are 14 residues in the CDR3. V lost 6 bases and J lost 2; bases outside the gene matches: 7. Germline CDR1 is SGHRS and CDR2 is YFSETQ. As DNA, the CDR3 is TGCGCCAGCAACGCCGGGACAGGTACCTACGAGCAGTACTTC. Encoded protein: CASNAGTGTYEQYF.

This sequence joins TRBV6-6 and TRBJ1-1; 10 positions agree with TRBD1. Trimming removed 5 bases from V and 6 bases from J; junction bases left unmatched: 6. Germline V CDR1 and CDR2: MNHNY, SVGAGI (reference sequence). The CDR3 is 14 residues long. The CDR3 loop is CASSTRDRGAEAFF. As DNA, the CDR3 is TGTGCCAGCAGTACCCGGGACAGGGGAGCTGAAGCTTTCTTT.

This clonotype was counted at least ten times. This chain uses TRBV20-1 with TRBJ1-1; the D gene is possibly TRBD1 (5 bases). Germline loops: CDR1 DFQATT, CDR2 SNEGSKA (reference sequence). The CDR3 contains 12 residues. The V end lost 6 bases, the J end lost 4 bases, and 12 bases lay between the germline ends. The CDR3 loop is CSAWGGVTEAFF. The DNA of the CDR3 is TGCAGTGCCTGGGGAGGGGTCACTGAAGCTTTCTTT.

The chain combines TRBV7-2 with TRBJ2-1; unclear D gene. V was clipped by 5 bases and J by 8 bases, with 10 bases between them. CDR1 is SGHTA and CDR2 is FQGNSA in the germline V gene. This CDR3 comprises 12 residues. CDR3 sequence reads: CASSDDWDEQFF. The CDR3 coding sequence is TGTGCCAGCAGCGATGACTGGGATGAGCAGTTCTTC.

This clonotype was seen at least ten times. This chain connects TRBV6-5 to TRBJ1-1; D uncertain. V shed 2 bases and J shed 8 bases, with 12 bases lying between them. Looked up from germline, CDR1 is MNHEY and CDR2 is SVGAGI. The length of the CDR3 is 13 residues. DNA of the CDR3: TGTGCCAGCAGTTACAGCGAGAGTTTAGAAGCTTTCTTT. Encoded protein: CASSYSESLEAFF.

With respect to this clonotype: Relative to the germline gene, one junction end is altered; a read error may explain this. The V gene is TRBV13, the J gene TRBJ2-2, with a weak D call TRBD1 (5 bases). CDR1 and CDR2 (germline): PRHDT, FYEKMQ (reference sequence). The CDR3 consists of 16 residues. CDR3 region: CACSTLGEVLDGELFF. CDR3 in DNA: TGTGCCTGCAGCACCCTAGGGGAAGTTCTTGACGGGGAGCTGTTTTTT.

Points on this clonotype: An end of the junction differs from the germline gene, which may be a read error. The V gene is TRBV27, the J gene TRBJ2-7; TRBD1 might be the D (5 bases). The CDR3 extends over 16 amino acids. Germline CDR1 MNHEY, CDR2 SMNVEV (reference sequence). For the CDR3, the DNA is TGTGCCAGCTGTTTAGTGATGGGCAGGGCCTCCTACGAGCAGTACTTC. Amino acids: CASCLVMGRASYEQYF.

Note on this clonotype: A junction end diverges from the germline sequence, so it may reflect a read error. The CDR3 loop reads CASSFSPGTGVFPGATVLTF. Here the CDR3 DNA reads TGTGCCAGCAGCTTTAGCCCCGGGACAGGGGTTTTCCCTGGGGCCACCGTCCTGACTTTC. The chain couples TRBV7-2 to TRBJ2-6; TRBD1 matches 10 bases. From germline, CDR1 is SGHTA and CDR2 FQGNSA. This CDR3 has 20 amino acids.

This clonotype has a handful of counts. The chain combines TRBV7-2 with TRBJ2-3, with 7 nucleotides matching TRBD2. Trimming cost V 1 base and J 1 base; bases outside gene matches: 8. The CDR3 has 17 residues. Germline CDR1 SGHTA, CDR2 FQGNSA. The CDR3 nucleotides read TGTGCCAGCAGCTTAGGAATAAGGACTAGAGGCACAGATACGCAGTATTTT. Protein sequence: CASSLGIRTRGTDTQYF.

The chain joins TRBV20-1 to TRBJ2-2; 10 bases are shared with TRBD2. Looked up from germline, CDR1 is DFQATT and CDR2 is SNEGSKA (reference sequence). The CDR3 covers 16 residues. The trim removed 0 bases at V and 3 bases at J, leaving 4 bases unmatched. CDR3: CSARESSGGYTGELFF. CDR3 DNA: TGCAGTGCTAGAGAGTCTAGCGGGGGATACACCGGGGAGCTGTTTTTT.

This clonotype has only a few counts. The chain has TRBV25-1 and TRBJ2-7; D perhaps matches TRBD1 (5 bases). V was cut by 5 bases and J by 1 base, with 18 bases left in between. Per germline, CDR1 MGHDK and CDR2 SYGVNS. CDR3 length equals 16 residues. CDR3 nucleotides: TGTGCCAGCAGTCCTTCCAGGGATAATCCATCCTACGAGCAGTACTTC. This sequence encodes CASSPSRDNPSYEQYF.

The chain combines TRBV15 with TRBJ1-5; perhaps TRBD1 as D (5 bases). V shed 0 bases and J shed 0 bases, with 12 bases lying between them. The CDR3 covers 17 residues. Germline lookup yields CDR1 LNHNV and CDR2 YYDKDF (reference sequence). CDR3 sequence (DNA): TGTGCCACCAGCAGAGACCGGGACCAATATAGCAATCAGCCCCAGCATTTT. Protein product: CATSRDRDQYSNQPQHF.

This clonotype has a handful of counts. This rearrangement joins TRBV4-1 to TRBJ2-2; weak D call: TRBD1 (6 bases). Germline CDR1 and CDR2: MGHRA and YSYEKL. The V gene lost 8 bases and the J gene lost 2 bases, with 12 bases spanning the gap. The CDR3 is 14 amino acids. CDR3: CASELDRNTGELFF. DNA for the CDR3: TGCGCCAGCGAGTTGGACAGAAACACCGGGGAGCTGTTTTTT.

Note on this clonotype: One end of the junction varies from germline; a read error may be responsible. The chain combines TRBV4-3 with TRBJ2-5, with TRBD1 matching 8 bases. The germline V gene encodes CDR1 LGHNA and CDR2 YSLEER. The CDR3 extends over 15 amino acids. CDR3 protein: CASSQATGVQGTQYF. CDR3 DNA sequence: TGCGCCAGCAGCCAGGCGACAGGGGTCCAAGGGACCCAGTACTTC.

The table lists this clonotype with many counts. The chain recombines TRBV6-5 with TRBJ1-1; D is possibly TRBD1 (5 bases). Germline loops: CDR1 MNHEY, CDR2 SVGAGI. The CDR3 totals 17 residues. The V end was cut by 5 bases, the J end by 0 bases, with 19 bases between. CDR3 coding DNA: TGTGCCAGCAGTACCCGACAGCGCTATATCATGAACACTGAAGCTTTCTTT. Encoded protein: CASSTRQRYIMNTEAFF.

This clonotype was counted a few times. The chain couples TRBV20-1 to TRBJ2-1; D gene ambiguous. The V gene lost 0 bases and the J gene lost 9 bases, with 9 bases spanning the gap. CDR1 is DFQATT and CDR2 is SNEGSKA in the germline V gene (reference sequence). The CDR3 loop spans 12 amino acids. The CDR3 DNA sequence: TGCAGTGCTAGAGATAGTTTCGGTGAGCAGTTCTTC. Its translation is CSARDSFGEQFF.

The genes are TRBV28 and TRBJ2-1, with D maybe TRBD2 (6 bases). Germline V CDR1 and CDR2: MDHEN, SYDVKM. The CDR3 consists of 16 residues. V lost 5 bases to trimming and J lost 6 bases, with 20 bases between them. CDR3 sequence: CASSPDASARFNEQFF. CDR3 bases: TGTGCCAGCAGTCCCGACGCTAGCGCCCGATTCAATGAGCAGTTCTTC.